This is a list of T cell receptor beta chains from one sample in a study of CD8 T cells in Susac syndrome. TCRdb itself ran the immunoSEQ multiplex PCR reads through MiXCR, one entry per CDR3 protein. The table includes about 160,000 distinct CDR3 sequences, around 95% detected once. The sequenced sample was CD4+ T cells from PBMCs. Receptors were obtained from a human donor in good health. Both conserved end residues are part of each CDR3. Each record gives: V gene, J gene, CDR3 protein.

>TRBV20-1|TRBJ2-7
CSARDPGGTSYEQYF
>TRBV10-3|TRBJ2-2
CAISDIRATGELFF
>TRBV9|TRBJ1-2
CASSPLAWGQGNYGYTF
>TRBV29-1|TRBJ1-2
CSVEDWEAEGYTF
>TRBV10-3|TRBJ1-1
CAISRTGSTEAFF
>TRBV5-1|TRBJ2-5
CASSLGPSQETQYF
>TRBV4-1|TRBJ2-1
CASSQALAGGLGEQFF
>TRBV5-1|TRBJ2-5
CASSLAGQAMETQYF
>TRBV2|TRBJ2-2
CASRRTGTGELFF
>TRBV3-1|TRBJ2-7
CASSSFGNEQYF
>TRBV3-1|TRBJ1-6
CASSHPQGGSPLHF
>TRBV29-1|TRBJ1-2
CSVQGGENYGYTF
>TRBV3-1|TRBJ2-5
CASSLAGQPETQYF
>TRBV3-1|TRBJ2-1
CASSPTSGVYNEQFF
>TRBV13|TRBJ1-4
CASSSAAGGTEEKLFF
>TRBV27|TRBJ2-1
CASSPYRGYNEQFF
>TRBV2|TRBJ2-2
CASRSTSGGPGELFF
>TRBV4-1|TRBJ2-2
CASSQVDSSNTGELFF
>TRBV2|TRBJ1-1
CASSGRENIEAFF
>TRBV6-1|TRBJ2-2
CASCLGQTNTGELFF
>TRBV2|TRBJ1-2
CASNGMTYGYTF
>TRBV20-1|TRBJ1-2
CSARDLTGPGYTF
>TRBV6-2/TRBV6-3|TRBJ2-7
CASRKTSTYEQYF
>TRBV20-1|TRBJ1-2
CSLRTGTGGYTF
>TRBV11-1|TRBJ1-2
CASSRENKNYGYTF
>TRBV29-1|TRBJ1-3
CSAIRGNGNTIYF
>TRBV5-4|TRBJ2-1
CASSSRAGIYNEQFF
>TRBV20-1|TRBJ2-7
CSAGRSVSSYEQYF
>TRBV7-3|TRBJ2-7
CASSLNTYAEQYF
>TRBV7-9|TRBJ1-1
CASSSRTHYTEAFF
>TRBV5-6|TRBJ2-3
CASSSWGSPDTQYF
>TRBV6-1|TRBJ1-2
CAITWGAGYGYTF
>TRBV12-3/TRBV12-4|TRBJ2-7
CASSSLGGFSYEQYF
>TRBV4-1|TRBJ1-2
CASSLSTGSPYGYTF
>TRBV2|TRBJ1-3
CASSVQRGNTIYF
>TRBV25-1|TRBJ1-4
CASREGAQGPSGKLFF
>TRBV12-3/TRBV12-4|TRBJ2-5
CASSLPGTQETQYF
>TRBV4-1|TRBJ2-2
CASSLRLPGELFF
>TRBV7-3|TRBJ2-1
CASSSYPGQGYNEQFF
>TRBV27|TRBJ2-7
CASRPGTSLYEQYF
>TRBV2|TRBJ2-3
CASLHRVQTDTQYF
>TRBV29-1|TRBJ1-3
CSVGSRSGNTIYF
>TRBV30|TRBJ2-7
CAWSQGLAGAYEQYF
>TRBV5-4|TRBJ1-2
CASSDRQGANYGYTF
>TRBV20-1|TRBJ1-6
CSARTSGQLNSPLHF
>TRBV7-2|TRBJ1-4
CASSEGARGEKLFF
>TRBV6-5|TRBJ1-1
CASSYGRMRDGSRWTEAFF
>TRBV19|TRBJ2-5
CASSIDGRGGMKTQYF
>TRBV4-1|TRBJ1-5
CASSQEGGRNQPQHF
>TRBV20-1|TRBJ1-2
CSANPEGQGDGYTF
>TRBV20-1|TRBJ2-7
CSATGTSGGSRSYEQYF